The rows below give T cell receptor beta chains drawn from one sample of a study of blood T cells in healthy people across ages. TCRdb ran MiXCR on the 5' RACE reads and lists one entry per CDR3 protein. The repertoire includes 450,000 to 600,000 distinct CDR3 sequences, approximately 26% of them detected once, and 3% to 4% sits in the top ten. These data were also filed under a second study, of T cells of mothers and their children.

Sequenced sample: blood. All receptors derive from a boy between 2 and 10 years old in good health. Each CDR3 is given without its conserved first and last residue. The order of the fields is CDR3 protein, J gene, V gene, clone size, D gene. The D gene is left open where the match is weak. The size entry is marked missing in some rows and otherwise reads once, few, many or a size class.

CDR3: ASSLRLAENSEQF
J: TRBJ2-1
V: TRBV7-2
size: -
D: TRBD2

CDR3: SASQGGRPLSYNEQF
J: TRBJ2-1
V: TRBV20-1
size: -
D: -

CDR3: ASSYSREEDKGRRKETQY
J: TRBJ2-5
V: TRBV6-7
size: -
D: -

CDR3: ASSPSSGGEQY
J: TRBJ2-7
V: TRBV18
size: few
D: TRBD2

CDR3: RRPTRNIQY
J: TRBJ2-4
V: TRBV20-1
size: -
D: -

CDR3: ASRRILAAIGDTQY
J: TRBJ2-3
V: TRBV6-6
size: few
D: TRBD2

CDR3: AISASSGQGSYEQY
J: TRBJ2-7
V: TRBV10-3
size: few
D: TRBD1

CDR3: ASSYMGVLNTEAF
J: TRBJ1-1
V: TRBV5-1
size: -
D: -

CDR3: ASFRDLNKIYNEQF
J: -
V: TRBV10-1
size: -
D: -

CDR3: ASSATGNGANVLT
J: TRBJ2-6
V: TRBV28
size: -
D: -

CDR3: SVEDLIGQINNEQF
J: TRBJ2-1
V: TRBV29-1
size: -
D: -

CDR3: ASSPSTSGAYEQY
J: TRBJ2-7
V: TRBV18
size: -
D: TRBD2

CDR3: ASNLAGPTGELF
J: TRBJ2-2
V: TRBV12-3/TRBV12-4
size: -
D: -

CDR3: SARDRTRGLTDTQY
J: TRBJ2-3
V: TRBV20-1
size: -
D: -

CDR3: ASSLRPSGQNTGELF
J: TRBJ2-2
V: TRBV5-1
size: few
D: TRBD2

CDR3: ASSLGSDGGYT
J: TRBJ1-2
V: TRBV7-9
size: few
D: -

CDR3: ASTHGTGGSYEQY
J: TRBJ2-7
V: TRBV5-1
size: -
D: TRBD1

CDR3: ASSPTGVSYEQY
J: TRBJ2-7
V: TRBV12-3/TRBV12-4
size: many
D: -

CDR3: ASSLTSGPLSGANVLT
J: TRBJ2-6
V: TRBV4-2
size: -
D: TRBD2

CDR3: ASSRERGGLYKQY
J: TRBJ2-7
V: TRBV7-8
size: -
D: TRBD2

CDR3: ASNEGGANTEAF
J: TRBJ1-1
V: TRBV2
size: few
D: -

CDR3: ASSRRRNTDTQY
J: TRBJ2-3
V: TRBV14
size: -
D: -

CDR3: SVLDSGRAETQY
J: TRBJ2-5
V: TRBV29-1
size: -
D: TRBD2

CDR3: AWGDTYEQY
J: TRBJ2-7
V: TRBV30
size: few
D: -

CDR3: ATSRGQGIVYGYT
J: TRBJ1-2
V: TRBV15
size: -
D: TRBD1

CDR3: ASSLGGQGTAF
J: TRBJ1-1
V: TRBV5-1
size: -
D: TRBD1

CDR3: AWSTGTIYNEQF
J: TRBJ2-1
V: TRBV30
size: -
D: TRBD2

CDR3: SALGQDQETQY
J: TRBJ2-5
V: TRBV20-1
size: -
D: TRBD1

CDR3: ASSFTGANYGYT
J: TRBJ1-2
V: TRBV7-2
size: few
D: -

CDR3: ASSEGPGTDTQY
J: TRBJ2-3
V: TRBV6-4
size: -
D: -